This T cell receptor (beta chain) was profiled in a study of OX40 agonist ivuxolimab in advanced cancers. Libraries were prepared by immunoSEQ multiplex PCR; TCRdb keeps only in-frame clonotypes and omits some of them. Altogether 90,000 to 120,000 clones are present, less than 95% being singletons, with the ten largest covering approximately 0.31%. Germline values: CDR1 KGHSH, CDR2 LQKENI. The CDR3 is 15 amino acids. J was trimmed by 3 bases and V by 3 bases; bases with no gene match: 2. The specimen was CD4+ or CD8+ T cells sorted from blood, collected in a trial of the OX40 agonist ivuxolimab. The TCR was taken from an adult with an advanced solid tumor such as melanoma, head and neck, liver or kidney cancer. The chain employs TRBV18 and TRBJ2-3; 11 bases map to TRBD1. The CDR3 sequence: CASSPGQGATDTQYF. The CDR3 DNA follows: TGTGCCAGCTCACCTGGACAGGGGGCAACAGATACGCAGTATTTT.